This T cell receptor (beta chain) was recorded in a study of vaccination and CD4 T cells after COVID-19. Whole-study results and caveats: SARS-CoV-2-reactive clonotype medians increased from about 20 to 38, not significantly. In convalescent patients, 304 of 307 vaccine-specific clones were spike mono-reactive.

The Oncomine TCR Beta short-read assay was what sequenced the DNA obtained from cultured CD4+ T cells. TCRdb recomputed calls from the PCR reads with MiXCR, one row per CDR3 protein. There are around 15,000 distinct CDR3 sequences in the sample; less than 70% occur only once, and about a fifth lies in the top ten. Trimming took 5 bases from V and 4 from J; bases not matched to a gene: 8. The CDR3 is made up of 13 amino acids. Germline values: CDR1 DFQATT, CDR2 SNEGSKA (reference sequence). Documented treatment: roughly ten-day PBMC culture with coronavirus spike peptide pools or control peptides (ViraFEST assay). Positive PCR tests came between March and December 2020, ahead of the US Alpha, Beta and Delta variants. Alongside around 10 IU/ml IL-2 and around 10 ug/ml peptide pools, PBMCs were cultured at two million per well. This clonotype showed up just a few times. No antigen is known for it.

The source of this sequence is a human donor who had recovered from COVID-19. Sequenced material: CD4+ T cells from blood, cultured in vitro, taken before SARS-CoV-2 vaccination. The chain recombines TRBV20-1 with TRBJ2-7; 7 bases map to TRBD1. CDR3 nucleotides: TGCAGTGCTTTAGGACAGGATGTATACGAGCAGTACTTC. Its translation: CSALGQDVYEQYF.